This passage covers 20 T cell receptor beta chains from one sample sequenced in a study of T-cell memory formation after mild COVID-19. MiXCR was run by TCRdb on the 5' RACE reads, yielding one entry per CDR3 protein. The repertoire holds some 320,000 distinct CDR3 sequences, with 14% as singletons. Sequencing used PBMCs or a T cell subset sorted from them (not recorded which). Receptors were obtained from a man between 18 and 29 years old who had mild COVID-19 (a few samples of this study predate the infection). Cell type and time point are not known.

V is TRBV3-1 and J is TRBJ1-3; D unclear. CDR1 is LGHDT and CDR2 is YNNKEL in the germline V gene (reference sequence). Trimming took off 3 bases at V and 1 base at J, with 7 bases between the two ends. This CDR3 spans 14 amino acids. The CDR3 spells CASSQSGSGNTIYF. The CDR3 DNA sequence: TGTGCCAGCAGCCAGAGTGGGTCTGGAAACACCATATATTTT.

This clonotype was picked up a small number of times. The chain is built from TRBV4-3 and TRBJ2-7; D ambiguous. The V gene's germline CDR1 is LGHNA and CDR2 YSLEER. Trimming removed 0 bases at V and 4 bases at J, with 7 bases between. The CDR3 length is 13 residues. The CDR3 sequence is CASSQELRYEQYF. CDR3 coding DNA: TGCGCCAGCAGCCAAGAGCTACGATACGAGCAGTACTTC.

This clonotype appeared a few times. V gene TRBV11-2 combines with J gene TRBJ2-3; 16 bases line up with TRBD2. This CDR3 spans 15 amino acids. The trim removed 4 bases at V and 8 bases at J, leaving 3 bases unmatched. CDR1 is SGHAT and CDR2 is FQNNGV in the germline V gene. This chain's CDR3 is CASSSGLAGGPTQYF. In nucleotides, the CDR3 is TGTGCCAGCAGCTCGGGACTAGCGGGGGGGCCTACGCAGTATTTT.

V usage is TRBV28 and J usage is TRBJ1-5; D is unclear. This CDR3 has 16 amino acids. The germline V and J ends were trimmed by 1 base and 0 bases, with 10 bases remaining between them. Germline CDR1 MDHEN, CDR2 SYDVKM. The CDR3 loop reads CASSLLVPTSNQPQHF. CDR3 coding DNA: TGTGCCAGCAGTTTATTGGTGCCCACTAGCAATCAGCCCCAGCATTTT.

This clonotype was observed a handful of times. The gene calls are TRBV5-6 and TRBJ2-7; no definite D call. Trimming pared 2 bases from V and 6 bases from J, leaving 15 bases between. Germline V gene sequence: CDR1 SGHDT, CDR2 YYEEEE. The CDR3 has 14 residues. CDR3 coding DNA: TGTGCCAGCAGCTTAGGTGCAGGCCTTCTCGAGCAGTACTTC. Translated, it gives CASSLGAGLLEQYF.

This sequence joins TRBV14 and TRBJ1-1, with D possibly being TRBD1 (6 bases). Trimming cost V 0 bases and J 1 base, with 18 bases left between them. This CDR3 has 18 residues. Germline lookup yields CDR1 SGHDN and CDR2 FVKESK. In DNA, the CDR3 is TGTGCCAGCAGCCAAGATAGGGGGTTTTTGGGTGCGAACACTGAAGCTTTCTTT. Protein sequence: CASSQDRGFLGANTEAFF. The variable domain in full, with the rest retrieved from reference TRBV14 and TRBJ1-1, is EAGVTQFPSHSVIEKGQTVTLRCDPISGHDNLYWYRRVMGKEIKFLLHFVKESKQDESGMPNNRFLAERTGGTYSTLKVQPAELEDSGVYFCASSQDRGFLGANTEAFFGQGTRLTVV.

This clonotype appeared a few times. The chain carries TRBV29-1 and TRBJ1-1; no clear D. Germline V gene sequence: CDR1 SQVTM, CDR2 ANQGSEA. The CDR3 consists of 12 residues. V lost 3 bases and J 2 bases, leaving 7 bases between the germline ends. The CDR3, as DNA: TGCAGCGTTGAGGAGAGTAACACTGAAGCTTTCTTT. Translated, it gives CSVEESNTEAFF. The full variable domain, rest sourced from reference TRBV29-1 and TRBJ1-1, is SAVISQKPSRDICQRGTSLTIQCQVDSQVTMMFWYRQQPGQSLTLIATANQGSEATYESGFVIDKFPISRPNLTFSTLTVSNMSPEDSSIYLCSVEESNTEAFFGQGTRLTVV.

The gene calls are TRBV7-9 and TRBJ1-1; tentatively, D is TRBD1 (6 bases). Trimming removed 2 bases at V and 8 bases at J, with 15 bases between. Germline CDR1 is SEHNR and CDR2 is FQNEAQ (reference sequence). CDR3 length: 14 amino acids. The chain's CDR3 is CASSLRLPGVEAFF. The CDR3 DNA is TGTGCCAGCAGCTTACGACTCCCAGGGGTGGAAGCTTTCTTT.

The V gene is TRBV29-1, the J gene TRBJ2-5; 7 bases agree with TRBD2. V shed 4 bases, J shed 2 bases, and the junction held 1 base outside the gene matches. The germline CDR1 and CDR2 sequences are SQVTM and ANQGSEA. The CDR3 covers 12 residues. Here the CDR3 DNA reads TGCAGCGTTGGCGGGGGACAAGAGACCCAGTACTTC. Protein sequence: CSVGGGQETQYF.

The chain is built from TRBV5-1 and TRBJ1-1, with 10 bases that match TRBD1. With V trimmed by 0 bases and J by 4 bases, 6 bases remained unmatched. CDR1 SGHRS and CDR2 YFSETQ come from the germline V gene. CDR3 length: 16 amino acids. The CDR3 loop is CASSLEVGTGATEAFF. DNA for the CDR3: TGCGCCAGCAGCTTGGAGGTTGGGACAGGGGCCACTGAAGCTTTCTTT.

The V gene is TRBV14, the J gene TRBJ2-1; D gene unclear. CDR1 and CDR2 from the germline V gene are SGHDN and FVKESK. CDR3 length: 14 residues. The V and J ends lost 3 bases and 3 bases respectively, with 9 bases between them. The CDR3 DNA reads as TGTGCCAGCAGCCATCGGAGTTTCTACAATGAGCAGTTCTTC. It translates to CASSHRSFYNEQFF. The variable domain in full, with the rest retrieved from reference TRBV14 and TRBJ2-1, is EAGVTQFPSHSVIEKGQTVTLRCDPISGHDNLYWYRRVMGKEIKFLLHFVKESKQDESGMPNNRFLAERTGGTYSTLKVQPAELEDSGVYFCASSHRSFYNEQFFGPGTRLTVL.

J is TRBJ2-5 and V is TRBV5-6; 12 bases are shared with TRBD1. CDR3 length equals 15 residues. The V gene's germline CDR1 is SGHDT and CDR2 YYEEEE. V shed 3 bases and J 5 bases; nucleotides not matched to a gene: 5. The CDR3 sequence: CASSSRDRGRETQYF. The CDR3 nucleotides read TGTGCCAGCAGCTCCCGGGACAGGGGGCGGGAGACCCAGTACTTC.

In this sample, this clonotype turned up a few times. The V call is TRBV25-1, the J call TRBJ2-2, with a possible D match to TRBD1 (6 bases). The germline V gene has CDR1 MGHDK and CDR2 SYGVNS. This CDR3 has 16 amino acids. Trimming left V 3 bases short and J 3 bases short, with 14 bases between. CDR3 sequence (DNA): TGTGCCAGCAGTGACCCGACAGGAAGGGACACCGGGGAGCTGTTTTTT. This translates into CASSDPTGRDTGELFF.

This clonotype has more than one count but fewer than ten. V is TRBV29-1 and J is TRBJ2-7; 9 positions match TRBD1. Germline V lookup: CDR1 SQVTM, CDR2 ANQGSEA. V dropped 3 bases and J dropped 2; count of bases not matched to a gene: 8. The CDR3 length is 15 residues. DNA of the CDR3: TGCAGCGTTGAGGCGAACAGGGGGCGAACCTACGAGCAGTACTTC. Translation: CSVEANRGRTYEQYF.

The chain has TRBV4-2 and TRBJ1-1; D might be TRBD1 (5 bases). Germline CDR1 and CDR2: LGHNA and YNFKEQ. The CDR3 totals 16 residues. Trimming stripped 1 base from V and 3 bases from J, with 15 bases between. CDR3 sequence: CASSQGQGSEDTEAFF. DNA for the CDR3: TGTGCCAGCAGCCAAGGGCAGGGAAGTGAGGACACTGAAGCTTTCTTT.

The genes are TRBV3-1 and TRBJ2-5; TRBD2 might be the D (5 bases). Germline CDR1 reads LGHDT; CDR2 reads YNNKEL (reference sequence). The CDR3 is made up of 14 amino acids. V lost 4 bases and J 5 bases, leaving 14 bases between the germline ends. The CDR3 bases are TGTGCCAGCAGCCTTTCGGGGAATCGGGAGACCCAGTACTTC. This sequence encodes CASSLSGNRETQYF.

In nucleotides, the CDR3 is TGCGCCAGCAGTGAGTCGGTGGCAGGGATCCAGCCCCAGCATTTT. It specifies CASSESVAGIQPQHF. V gene TRBV10-2 combines with J gene TRBJ1-5, with D tentatively TRBD1 (5 bases). The CDR3 loop spans 15 amino acids. Trimming left V 0 bases short and J 7 bases short, with 13 bases between. The germline CDR1 and CDR2 sequences are WSHSY and SAAADI.

This chain joins TRBV28 and TRBJ2-7; the D gene is possibly TRBD1 (6 bases). The germline V gene encodes CDR1 MDHEN and CDR2 SYDVKM. The CDR3 sequence is 16 residues long. The V gene lost 2 bases and the J gene lost 0 bases, with 14 bases spanning the gap. CDR3: CASSLGTSGSSYEQYV. The CDR3 DNA sequence: TGTGCCAGCAGTTTAGGGACATCTGGAAGCTCCTACGAGCAGTACGTC.

This clonotype has a handful of counts. This CDR3 is CASSVDQYGYTF. The CDR3 nucleotides read TGTGCCAGCAGCGTAGATCAGTATGGCTACACCTTC. The chain combines TRBV9 with TRBJ1-2; no clear D gene. The V and J ends lost 0 bases and 5 bases respectively, with 5 bases between them. The length of the CDR3 is 12 residues. Germline-derived CDR1 and CDR2 are SGDLS and YYNGEE.

CDR3 bases: TGTGCCAGCAGTTTGGAGGGCCGGGCCCAGTACTTC. Residues: CASSLEGRAQYF. The chain joins TRBV12-3 or TRBV12-4 to TRBJ2-5; D perhaps matches TRBD2 (6 bases). This CDR3 comprises 12 residues. The V gene lost 3 bases and the J gene lost 9 bases, with 11 bases spanning the gap.